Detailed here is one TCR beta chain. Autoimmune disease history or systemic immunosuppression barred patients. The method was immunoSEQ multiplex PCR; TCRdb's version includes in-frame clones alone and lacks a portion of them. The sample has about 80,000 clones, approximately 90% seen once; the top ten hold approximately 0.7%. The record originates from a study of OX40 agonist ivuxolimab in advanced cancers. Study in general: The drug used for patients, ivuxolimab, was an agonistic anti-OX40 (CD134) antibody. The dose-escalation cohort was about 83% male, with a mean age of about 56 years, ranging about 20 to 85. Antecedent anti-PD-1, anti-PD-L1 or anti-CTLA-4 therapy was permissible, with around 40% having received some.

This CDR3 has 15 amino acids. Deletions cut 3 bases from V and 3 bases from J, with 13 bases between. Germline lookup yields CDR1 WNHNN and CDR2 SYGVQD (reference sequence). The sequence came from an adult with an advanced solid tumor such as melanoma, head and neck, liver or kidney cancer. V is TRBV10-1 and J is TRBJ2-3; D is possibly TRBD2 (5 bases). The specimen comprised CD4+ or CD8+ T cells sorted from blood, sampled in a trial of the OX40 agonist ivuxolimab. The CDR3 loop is CASSERRLPTDTQYF. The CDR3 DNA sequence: TGCGCCAGCAGTGAAAGGAGACTACCGACAGATACGCAGTATTTT.